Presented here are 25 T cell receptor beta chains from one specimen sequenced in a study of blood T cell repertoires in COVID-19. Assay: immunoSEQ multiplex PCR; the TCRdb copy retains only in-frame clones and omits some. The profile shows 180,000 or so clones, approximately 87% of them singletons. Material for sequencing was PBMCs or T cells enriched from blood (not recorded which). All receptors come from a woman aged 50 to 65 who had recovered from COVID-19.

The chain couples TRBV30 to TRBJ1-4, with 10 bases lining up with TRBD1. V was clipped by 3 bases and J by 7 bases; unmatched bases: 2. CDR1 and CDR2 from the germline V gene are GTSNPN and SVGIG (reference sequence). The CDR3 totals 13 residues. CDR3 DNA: TGTGCCTGGAGAAGGACAGGGGGTGAAAAACTGTTTTTT. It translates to CAWRRTGGEKLFF.

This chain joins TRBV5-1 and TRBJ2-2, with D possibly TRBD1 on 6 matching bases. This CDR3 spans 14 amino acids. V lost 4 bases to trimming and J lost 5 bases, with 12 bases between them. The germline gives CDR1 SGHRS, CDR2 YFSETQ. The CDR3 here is CASSDRIGTGELFF. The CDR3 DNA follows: TGCGCCAGCAGCGACAGGATCGGAACCGGGGAGCTGTTTTTT.

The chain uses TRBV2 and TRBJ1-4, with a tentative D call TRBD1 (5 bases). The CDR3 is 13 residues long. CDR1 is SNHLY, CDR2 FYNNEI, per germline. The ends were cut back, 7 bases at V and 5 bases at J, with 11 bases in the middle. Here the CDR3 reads CASMGGENEKLFF. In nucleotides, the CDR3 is TGTGCCAGCATGGGAGGGGAAAATGAAAAACTGTTTTTT.

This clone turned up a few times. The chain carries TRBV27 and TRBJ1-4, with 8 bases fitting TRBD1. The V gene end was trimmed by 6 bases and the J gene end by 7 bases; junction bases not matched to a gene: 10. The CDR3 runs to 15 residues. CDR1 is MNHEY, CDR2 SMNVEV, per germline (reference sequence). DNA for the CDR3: TGTGCCAGCAGGGACGGGACAGGTGCGGGTGAAAAACTGTTTTTT. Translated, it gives CASRDGTGAGEKLFF.

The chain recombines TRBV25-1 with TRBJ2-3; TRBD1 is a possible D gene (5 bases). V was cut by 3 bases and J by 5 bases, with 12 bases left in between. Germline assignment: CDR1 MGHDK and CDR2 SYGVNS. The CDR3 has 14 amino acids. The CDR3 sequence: CASSEPPRGDTQYF. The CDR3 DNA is TGTGCCAGCAGTGAGCCTCCTAGGGGAGATACGCAGTATTTT.

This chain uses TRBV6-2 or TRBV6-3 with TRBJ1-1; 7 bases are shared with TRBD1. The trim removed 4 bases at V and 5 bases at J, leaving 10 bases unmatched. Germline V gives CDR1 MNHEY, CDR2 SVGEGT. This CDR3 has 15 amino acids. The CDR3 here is CASSFFPTGNTEAFF. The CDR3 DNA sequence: TGTGCCAGCAGTTTCTTTCCGACAGGGAATACTGAAGCTTTCTTT.

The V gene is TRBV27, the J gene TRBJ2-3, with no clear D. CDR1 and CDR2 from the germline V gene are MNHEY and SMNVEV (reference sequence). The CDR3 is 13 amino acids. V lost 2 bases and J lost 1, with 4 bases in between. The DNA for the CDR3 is TGTGCCAGCAGTTTAAGAGGCACAGATACGCAGTATTTT. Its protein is CASSLRGTDTQYF.

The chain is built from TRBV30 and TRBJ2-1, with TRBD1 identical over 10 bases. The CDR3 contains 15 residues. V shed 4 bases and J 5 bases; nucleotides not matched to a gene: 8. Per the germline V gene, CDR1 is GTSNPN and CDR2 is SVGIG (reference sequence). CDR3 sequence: CAWNPGQGSNNEQFF. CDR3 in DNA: TGTGCCTGGAACCCGGGACAGGGGTCGAACAATGAGCAGTTCTTC.

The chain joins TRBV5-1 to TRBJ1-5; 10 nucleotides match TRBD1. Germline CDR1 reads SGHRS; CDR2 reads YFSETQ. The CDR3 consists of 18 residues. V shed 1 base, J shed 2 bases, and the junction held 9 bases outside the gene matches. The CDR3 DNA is TGCGCCAGCAGCTTGTCGGGACAGGGGAAGGAGGGCAATCAGCCCCAGCATTTT. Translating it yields CASSLSGQGKEGNQPQHF.

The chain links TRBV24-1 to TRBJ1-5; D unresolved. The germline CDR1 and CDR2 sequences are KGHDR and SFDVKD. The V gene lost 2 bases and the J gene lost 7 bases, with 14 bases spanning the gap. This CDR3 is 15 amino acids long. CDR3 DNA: TGTGCCACCAGTGATTCCGGAAGGAGGAGACAGCCCCAGCATTTT. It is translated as CATSDSGRRRQPQHF.

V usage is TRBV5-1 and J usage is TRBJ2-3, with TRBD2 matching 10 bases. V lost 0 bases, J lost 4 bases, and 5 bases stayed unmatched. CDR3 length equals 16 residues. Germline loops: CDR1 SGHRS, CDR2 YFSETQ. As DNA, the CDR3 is TGCGCCAGCAGCTTGGGGGGACTAGCGTCAGCAGATACGCAGTATTTT. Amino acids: CASSLGGLASADTQYF. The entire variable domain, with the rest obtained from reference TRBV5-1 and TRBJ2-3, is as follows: KAGVTQTPRYLIKTRGQQVTLSCSPISGHRSVSWYQQTPGQGLQFLFEYFSETQRNKGNFPGRFSGRQFSNSRSEMNVSTLELGDSALYLCASSLGGLASADTQYFGPGTRLTVL.

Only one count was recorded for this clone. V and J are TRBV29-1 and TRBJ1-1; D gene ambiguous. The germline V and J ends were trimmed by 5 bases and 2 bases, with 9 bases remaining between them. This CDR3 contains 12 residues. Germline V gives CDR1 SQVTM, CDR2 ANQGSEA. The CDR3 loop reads CSVIPVNTEAFF. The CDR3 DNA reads TGCAGCGTTATTCCAGTAAACACTGAAGCTTTCTTT.

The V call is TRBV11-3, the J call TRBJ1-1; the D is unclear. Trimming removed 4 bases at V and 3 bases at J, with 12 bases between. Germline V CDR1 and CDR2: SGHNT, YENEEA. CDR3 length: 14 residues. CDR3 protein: CASSSPLLDTEAFF. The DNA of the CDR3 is TGTGCCAGCAGCTCCCCACTCTTGGACACTGAAGCTTTCTTT.

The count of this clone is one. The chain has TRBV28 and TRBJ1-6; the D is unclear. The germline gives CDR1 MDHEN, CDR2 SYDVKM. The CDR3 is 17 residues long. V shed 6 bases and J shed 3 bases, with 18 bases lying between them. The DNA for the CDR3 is TGTGCCAGCAGCCCCGGTCCCCCCGGGATCTATAATTCACCCCTCCACTTT. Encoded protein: CASSPGPPGIYNSPLHF.

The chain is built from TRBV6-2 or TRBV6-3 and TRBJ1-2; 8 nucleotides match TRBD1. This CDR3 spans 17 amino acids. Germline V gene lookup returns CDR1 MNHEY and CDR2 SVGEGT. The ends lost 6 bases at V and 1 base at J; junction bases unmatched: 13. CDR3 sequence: CASSSGQGTSVNYGYTF. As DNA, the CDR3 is TGTGCCAGCAGCTCTGGACAGGGCACAAGTGTTAACTATGGCTACACCTTC.

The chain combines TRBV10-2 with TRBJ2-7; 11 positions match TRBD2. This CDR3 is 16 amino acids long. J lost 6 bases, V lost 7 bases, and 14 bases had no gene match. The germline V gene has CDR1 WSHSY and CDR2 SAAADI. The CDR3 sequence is CASTGFSGGALAEQYV. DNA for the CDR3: TGCGCCAGCACAGGATTTAGCGGGGGGGCCCTGGCCGAGCAGTACGTC.

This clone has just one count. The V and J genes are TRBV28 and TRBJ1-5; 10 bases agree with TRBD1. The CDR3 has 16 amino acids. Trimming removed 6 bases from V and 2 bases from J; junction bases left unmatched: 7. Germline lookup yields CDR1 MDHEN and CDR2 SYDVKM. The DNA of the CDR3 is TGTGCCAGCAGCCGAACCGGGACAGGGGGCAATCAGCCCCAGCATTTT. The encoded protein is CASSRTGTGGNQPQHF.

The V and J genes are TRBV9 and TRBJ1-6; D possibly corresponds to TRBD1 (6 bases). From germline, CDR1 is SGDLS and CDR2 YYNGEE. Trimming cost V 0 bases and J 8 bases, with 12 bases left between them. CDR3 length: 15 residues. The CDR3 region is CASSVAGRGDSPLHF. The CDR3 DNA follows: TGTGCCAGCAGCGTAGCTGGCAGGGGTGATTCACCCCTCCACTTT. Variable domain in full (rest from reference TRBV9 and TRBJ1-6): DSGVTQTPKHLITATGQRVTLRCSPRSGDLSVYWYQQSLDQGLQFLIQYYNGEERAKGNILERFSAQQFPDLHSELNLSSLELGDSALYFCASSVAGRGDSPLHFGNGTRLTVT.

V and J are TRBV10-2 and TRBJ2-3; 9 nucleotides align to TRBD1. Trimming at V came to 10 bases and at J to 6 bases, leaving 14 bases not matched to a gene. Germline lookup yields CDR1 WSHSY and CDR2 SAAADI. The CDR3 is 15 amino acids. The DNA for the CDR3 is TGCGCCACCAACGAGGACAGACAGGGGGTGGATACGCAGTATTTT. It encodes CATNEDRQGVDTQYF.

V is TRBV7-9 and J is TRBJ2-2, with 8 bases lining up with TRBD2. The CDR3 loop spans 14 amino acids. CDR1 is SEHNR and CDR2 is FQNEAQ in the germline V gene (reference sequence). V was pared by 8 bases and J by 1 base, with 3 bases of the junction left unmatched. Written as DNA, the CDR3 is TGTGCCAGCCCTACTAGCGGGAACACCGGGGAGCTGTTTTTT. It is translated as CASPTSGNTGELFF.

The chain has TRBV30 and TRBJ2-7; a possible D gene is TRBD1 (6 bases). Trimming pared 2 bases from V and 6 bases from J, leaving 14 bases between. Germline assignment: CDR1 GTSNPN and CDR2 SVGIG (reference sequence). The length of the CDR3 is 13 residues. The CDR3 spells CAWSPPGAFEQYV. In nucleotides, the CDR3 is TGTGCCTGGAGTCCCCCAGGGGCTTTCGAGCAGTACGTC.

Written as DNA, the CDR3 is TGCGCCAGCAGTGAGTCTTGCTCGACTAGGGAATTGGTCTACAATGAGCAGTTCTTC. Amino acids: CASSESCSTRELVYNEQFF. The rearrangement joins TRBV10-1 to TRBJ2-1; TRBD2 is a possible D gene (6 bases). This CDR3 is 19 amino acids long. Trimming removed 0 bases from V and 3 bases from J, with 21 bases in between. Germline-derived CDR1 and CDR2 are WNHNN and SYGVQD (reference sequence).

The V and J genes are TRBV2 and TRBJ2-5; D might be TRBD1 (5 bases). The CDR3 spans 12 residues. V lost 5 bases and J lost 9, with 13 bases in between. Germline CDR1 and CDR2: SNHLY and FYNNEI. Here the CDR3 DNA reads TGTGCCAGCAGTCCCCCCTGGGGCGCCCAGTACTTC. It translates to CASSPPWGAQYF.

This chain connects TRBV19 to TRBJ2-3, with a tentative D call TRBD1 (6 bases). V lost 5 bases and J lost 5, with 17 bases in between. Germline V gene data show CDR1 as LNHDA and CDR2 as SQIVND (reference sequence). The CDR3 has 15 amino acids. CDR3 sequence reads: CASSGWTRQEDTQYF. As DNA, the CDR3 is TGTGCCAGTAGTGGCTGGACCAGACAGGAAGATACGCAGTATTTT.

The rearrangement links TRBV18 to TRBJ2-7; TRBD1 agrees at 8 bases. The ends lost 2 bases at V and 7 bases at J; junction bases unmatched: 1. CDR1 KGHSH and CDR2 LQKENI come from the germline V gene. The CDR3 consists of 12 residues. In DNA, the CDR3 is TGTGCCAGCTCACCAGGGACAGGTGAGCAGTACGTC. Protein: CASSPGTGEQYV.